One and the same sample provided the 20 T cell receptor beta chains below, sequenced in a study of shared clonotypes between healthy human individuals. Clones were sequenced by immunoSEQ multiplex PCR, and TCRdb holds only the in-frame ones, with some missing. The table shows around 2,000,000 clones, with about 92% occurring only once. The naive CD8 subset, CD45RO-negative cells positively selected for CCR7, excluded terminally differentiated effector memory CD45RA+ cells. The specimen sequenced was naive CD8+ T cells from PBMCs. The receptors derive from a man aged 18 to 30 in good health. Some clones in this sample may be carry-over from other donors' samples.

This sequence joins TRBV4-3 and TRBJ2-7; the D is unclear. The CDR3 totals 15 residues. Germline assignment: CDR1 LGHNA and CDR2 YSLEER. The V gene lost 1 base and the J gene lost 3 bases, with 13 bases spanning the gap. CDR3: CASSQGRARLYEQYF. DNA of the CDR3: TGCGCCAGCAGCCAAGGACGGGCTCGGCTCTACGAGCAGTACTTC.

In DNA form, the CDR3 reads TGCAGCGTTGGCCTGCCCGAAAGCTCTGGGGCCAACGTCCTGACTTTC. Translation: CSVGLPESSGANVLTF. The gene calls are TRBV29-1 and TRBJ2-6, with D hard to call. This CDR3 has 16 amino acids. CDR1 and CDR2 from the germline V gene are SQVTM and ANQGSEA. V was pared by 4 bases and J by 0 bases, with 13 bases between.

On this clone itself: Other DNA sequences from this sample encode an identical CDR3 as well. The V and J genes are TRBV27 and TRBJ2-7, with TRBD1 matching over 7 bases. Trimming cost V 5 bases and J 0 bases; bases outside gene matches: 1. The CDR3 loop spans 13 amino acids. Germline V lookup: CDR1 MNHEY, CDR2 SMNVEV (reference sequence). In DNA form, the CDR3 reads TGTGCCAGCAGTCCAGGGGGCTCCTACGAGCAGTACTTC. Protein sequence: CASSPGGSYEQYF.

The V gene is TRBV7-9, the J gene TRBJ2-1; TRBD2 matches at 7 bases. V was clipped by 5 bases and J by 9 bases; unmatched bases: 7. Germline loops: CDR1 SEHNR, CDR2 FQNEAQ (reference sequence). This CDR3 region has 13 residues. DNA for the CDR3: TGTGCCAGCAGCGCAGGGACGGGAGGTGAGCAGTTCTTC. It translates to CASSAGTGGEQFF.

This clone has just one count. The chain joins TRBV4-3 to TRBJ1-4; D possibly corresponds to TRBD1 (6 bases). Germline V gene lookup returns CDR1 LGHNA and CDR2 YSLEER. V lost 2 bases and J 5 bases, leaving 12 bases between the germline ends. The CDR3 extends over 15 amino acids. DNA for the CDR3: TGCGCCAGCAGCCAAACACAGGGCGGAAATGAAAAACTGTTTTTT. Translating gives CASSQTQGGNEKLFF.

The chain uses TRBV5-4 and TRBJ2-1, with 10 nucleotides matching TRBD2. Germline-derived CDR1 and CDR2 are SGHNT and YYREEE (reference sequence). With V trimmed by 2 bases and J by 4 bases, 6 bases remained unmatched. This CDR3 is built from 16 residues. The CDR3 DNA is TGTGCCAGCAGCTTTGAAGCGGGAGGGCTATACAATGAGCAGTTCTTC. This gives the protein CASSFEAGGLYNEQFF.

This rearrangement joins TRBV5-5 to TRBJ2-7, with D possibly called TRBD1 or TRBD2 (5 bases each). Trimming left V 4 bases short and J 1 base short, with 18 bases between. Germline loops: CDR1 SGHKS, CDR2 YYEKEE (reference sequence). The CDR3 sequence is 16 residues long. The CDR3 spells CASSLGEAGFSYEQYF. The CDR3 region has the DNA TGTGCCAGCAGCCTGGGAGAGGCAGGGTTTTCCTACGAGCAGTACTTC.

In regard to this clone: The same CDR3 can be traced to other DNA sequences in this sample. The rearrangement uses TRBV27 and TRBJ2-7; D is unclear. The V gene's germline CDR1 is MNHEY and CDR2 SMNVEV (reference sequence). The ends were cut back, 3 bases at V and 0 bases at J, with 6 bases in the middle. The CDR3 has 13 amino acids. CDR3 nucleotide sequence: TGTGCCAGCAGTTTGGGGTACTCCTACGAGCAGTACTTC. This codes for CASSLGYSYEQYF.

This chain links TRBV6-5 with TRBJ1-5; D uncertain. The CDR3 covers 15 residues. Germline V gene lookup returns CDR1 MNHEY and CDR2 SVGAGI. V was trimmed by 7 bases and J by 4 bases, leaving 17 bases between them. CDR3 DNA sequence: TGTGCCAGCATTCATACGGCGCGGCAGAATCAGCCCCAGCATTTT. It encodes CASIHTARQNQPQHF.

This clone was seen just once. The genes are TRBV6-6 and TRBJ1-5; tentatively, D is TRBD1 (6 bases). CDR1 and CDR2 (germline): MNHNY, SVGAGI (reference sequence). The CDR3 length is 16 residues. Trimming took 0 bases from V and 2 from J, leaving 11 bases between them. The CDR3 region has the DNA TGTGCCAGCAGTTACTCGCGAAGGGGGGGCAATCAGCCCCAGCATTTT. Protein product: CASSYSRRGGNQPQHF.

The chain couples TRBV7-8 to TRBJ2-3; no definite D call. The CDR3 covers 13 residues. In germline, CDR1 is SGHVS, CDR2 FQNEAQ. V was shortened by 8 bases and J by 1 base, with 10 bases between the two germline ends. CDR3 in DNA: TGTGCCAGCGGGAACGATCGCACAGATACGCAGTATTTT. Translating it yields CASGNDRTDTQYF.

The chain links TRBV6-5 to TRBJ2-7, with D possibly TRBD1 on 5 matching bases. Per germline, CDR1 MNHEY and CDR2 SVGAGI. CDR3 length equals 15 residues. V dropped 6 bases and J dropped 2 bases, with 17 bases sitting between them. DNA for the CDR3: TGTGCCAGCAGCCTCACAGGAATAGGTACCTACGAGCAGTACTTC. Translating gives CASSLTGIGTYEQYF.

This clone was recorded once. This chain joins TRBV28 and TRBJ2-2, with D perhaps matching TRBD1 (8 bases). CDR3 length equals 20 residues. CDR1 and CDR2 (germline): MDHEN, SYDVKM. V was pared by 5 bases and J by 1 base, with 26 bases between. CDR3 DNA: TGTGCCAGCAGTGCCGGACAGGGTATCAGGACTAGGGAGAACACCGGGGAGCTGTTTTTT. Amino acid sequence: CASSAGQGIRTRENTGELFF.

CDR3 in amino acids: CAWSDLRGGGKTQYF. Here the CDR3 DNA reads TGTGCCTGGAGCGATCTTAGGGGTGGGGGGAAGACCCAGTACTTC. This sequence joins TRBV30 and TRBJ2-5, with TRBD2 as a possible D gene (6 bases). There are 15 residues in the CDR3. V dropped 3 bases and J dropped 6 bases, with 20 bases sitting between them. Looked up from germline, CDR1 is GTSNPN and CDR2 is SVGIG (reference sequence).

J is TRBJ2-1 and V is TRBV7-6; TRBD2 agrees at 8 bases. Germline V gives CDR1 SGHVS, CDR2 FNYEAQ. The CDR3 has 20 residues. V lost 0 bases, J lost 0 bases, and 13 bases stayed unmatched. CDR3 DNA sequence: TGTGCCAGCAGCTTAGCCCTACTCCCACTAGCGGTGAGCTCCTACAATGAGCAGTTCTTC. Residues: CASSLALLPLAVSSYNEQFF.

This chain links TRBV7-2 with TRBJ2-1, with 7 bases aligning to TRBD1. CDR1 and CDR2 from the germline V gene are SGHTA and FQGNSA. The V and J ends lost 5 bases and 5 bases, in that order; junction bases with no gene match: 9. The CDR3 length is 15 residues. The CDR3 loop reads CASSPYRGPDNEQFF. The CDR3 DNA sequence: TGTGCCAGCAGCCCCTACAGGGGACCTGACAATGAGCAGTTCTTC.

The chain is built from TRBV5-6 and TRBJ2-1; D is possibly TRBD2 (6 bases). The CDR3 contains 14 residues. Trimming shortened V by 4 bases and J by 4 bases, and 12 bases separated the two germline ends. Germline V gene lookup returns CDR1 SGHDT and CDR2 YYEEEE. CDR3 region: CASSLGGLYNEQFF. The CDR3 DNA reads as TGTGCCAGCAGCCTCGGGGGATTGTACAATGAGCAGTTCTTC. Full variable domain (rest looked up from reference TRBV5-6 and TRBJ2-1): DAGVTQSPTHLIKTRGQQVTLRCSPKSGHDTVSWYQQALGQGPQFIFQYYEEEERQRGNFPDRFSGHQFPNYSSELNVNALLLGDSALYLCASSLGGLYNEQFFGPGTRLTVL.

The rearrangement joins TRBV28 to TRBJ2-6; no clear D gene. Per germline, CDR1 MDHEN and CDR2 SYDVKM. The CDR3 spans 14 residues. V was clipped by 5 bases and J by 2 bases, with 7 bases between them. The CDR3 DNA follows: TGTGCCAGCAGTCAAGGGACTGGGGCCAACGTCCTGACTTTC. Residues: CASSQGTGANVLTF.

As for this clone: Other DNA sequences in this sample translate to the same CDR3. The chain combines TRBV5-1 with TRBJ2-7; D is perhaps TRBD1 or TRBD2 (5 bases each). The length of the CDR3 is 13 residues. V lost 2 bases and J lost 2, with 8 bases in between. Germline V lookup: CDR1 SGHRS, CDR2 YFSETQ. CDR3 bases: TGCGCCAGCAGCTTTTCGGGGCCCTACGAGCAGTACTTC. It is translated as CASSFSGPYEQYF.

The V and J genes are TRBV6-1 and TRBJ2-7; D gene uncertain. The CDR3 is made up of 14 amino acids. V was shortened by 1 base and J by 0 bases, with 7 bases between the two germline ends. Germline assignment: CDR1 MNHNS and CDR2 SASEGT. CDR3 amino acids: CASSEDVSSYEQYF. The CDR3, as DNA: TGTGCCAGCAGTGAAGACGTGAGCTCCTACGAGCAGTACTTC.